What follows describes a single TCR beta chain. Sequenced by immunoSEQ multiplex PCR; TCRdb stores in-frame clones only, minus some. The repertoire holds some 11,000 clones, with roughly three quarters as singletons. The sample comes from a study of technical replicates of blood from several donors. The junction had 8 bases not matched to a gene; V was cut back by 3 bases and J by 4 bases. CDR1 MNHNS and CDR2 SASEGT come from the germline V gene. The CDR3 extends over 15 amino acids. This sequence joins TRBV6-1 and TRBJ2-7, with 8 bases aligning to TRBD2. The sample consisted of PBMCs. The sequence came from a human donor in good health. The CDR3, as DNA: TGTGCCAGCAGTGATAGGGGGACTAGAATATACGAGCAGTACTTC. It is translated as CASSDRGTRIYEQYF.